This record looks at one TCR beta chain sequence and its context. Its target is not known. Other DNA sequences in the sample encode the same CDR3. The data were obtained in a study of shared clonotypes between healthy human individuals. General study points: The study found approximately 5% of naive CD4 clonotypes shared across a handful of donors. At large depth, rarefaction still showed sorted-subset sequencing to be incomplete.

Sequencing used immunoSEQ multiplex PCR; TCRdb keeps in-frame clones, though not all of them. The table shows some 1.5 million clones, with approximately 98% occurring only once. This CDR3 has 12 amino acids. Trimming pared 5 bases from V and 3 bases from J, leaving 9 bases between. Per the germline V gene, CDR1 is SGHRS and CDR2 is YFSETQ. Donors were healthy HIV-negative adults without recently reported acute infections or vaccinations. The study separated CD4+ cells into CD45RA+ naive and CD45RA-negative memory subsets. V and J are TRBV5-1 and TRBJ2-7; D might be TRBD1 or TRBD2, each matching 5 bases. Sequencing was carried out using naive CD4+ T cells sorted from blood. Subset in this sample: CD45RA+ positively selected. The TCR was taken from a man aged 25-40 years in good health. This chain's CDR3 is CASSRDHYEQYF. CDR3 nucleotides: TGCGCCAGCAGTCGGGACCACTACGAGCAGTACTTC.